This T cell receptor (beta chain) was identified during a study of blood T cell repertoires in COVID-19. Sequencing used immunoSEQ multiplex PCR; TCRdb keeps in-frame clones, though not all of them. The sample gives 260,000 or so clones, 65% to 85% of which show up once; approximately 5.3% is in the top ten. CDR1 is MNHEY and CDR2 is SVGEGT in the germline V gene. The CDR3 has 16 amino acids. V gave up 5 bases and J gave up 8 bases; unmatched junction bases: 10. The clonotype was recovered from a man older than 75 with acute or convalescent COVID-19. Sequencing input: peripheral blood. This chain uses TRBV6-2 or TRBV6-3 with TRBJ2-3; 13 positions match TRBD2. CDR3 region: CASSQDTSGGAATQYF. The CDR3 bases are TGTGCCAGCAGTCAAGATACTAGCGGGGGGGCCGCTACGCAGTATTTT.